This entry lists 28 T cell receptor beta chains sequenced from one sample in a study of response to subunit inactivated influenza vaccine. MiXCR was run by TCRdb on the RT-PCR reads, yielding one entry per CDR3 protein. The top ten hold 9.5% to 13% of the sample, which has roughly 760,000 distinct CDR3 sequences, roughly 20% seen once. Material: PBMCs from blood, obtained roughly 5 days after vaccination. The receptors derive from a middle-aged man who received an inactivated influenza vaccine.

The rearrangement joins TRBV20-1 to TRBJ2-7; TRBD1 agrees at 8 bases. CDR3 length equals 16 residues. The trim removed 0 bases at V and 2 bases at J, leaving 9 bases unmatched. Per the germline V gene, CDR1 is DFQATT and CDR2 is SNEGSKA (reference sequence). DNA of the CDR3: TGCAGTGCTAGAGACTTGGACAGGGAAATAACCTACGAGCAGTACTTC. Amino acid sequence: CSARDLDREITYEQYF.

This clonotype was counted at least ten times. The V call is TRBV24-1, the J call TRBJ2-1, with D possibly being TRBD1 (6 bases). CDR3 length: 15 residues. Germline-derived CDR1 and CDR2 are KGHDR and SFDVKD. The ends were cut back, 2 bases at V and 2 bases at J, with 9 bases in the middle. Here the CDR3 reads CATSDSRTAYNEQFF. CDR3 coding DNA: TGTGCCACCAGTGATTCCCGGACAGCCTACAATGAGCAGTTCTTC.

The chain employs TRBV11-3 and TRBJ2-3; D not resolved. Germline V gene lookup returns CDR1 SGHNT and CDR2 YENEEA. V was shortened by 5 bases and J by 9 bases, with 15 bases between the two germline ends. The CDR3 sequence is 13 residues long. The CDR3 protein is CASSPPSDETQYF. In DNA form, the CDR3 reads TGTGCCAGCAGCCCCCCGTCGGATGAGACGCAGTATTTT.

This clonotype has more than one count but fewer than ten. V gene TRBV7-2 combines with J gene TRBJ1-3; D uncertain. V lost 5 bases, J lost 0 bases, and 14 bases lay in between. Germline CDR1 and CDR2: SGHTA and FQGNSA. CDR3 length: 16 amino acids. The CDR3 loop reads CASSARLGSSGNTIYF. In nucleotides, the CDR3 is TGTGCCAGCAGCGCGCGACTGGGGAGCTCTGGAAACACCATATATTTT.

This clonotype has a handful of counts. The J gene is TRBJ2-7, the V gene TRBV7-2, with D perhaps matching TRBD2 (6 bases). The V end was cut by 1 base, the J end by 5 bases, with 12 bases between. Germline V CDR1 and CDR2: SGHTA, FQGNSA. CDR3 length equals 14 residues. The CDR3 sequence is CASSLVGGIDEQYF. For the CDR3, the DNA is TGTGCCAGCAGCTTAGTCGGGGGAATCGACGAGCAGTACTTC.

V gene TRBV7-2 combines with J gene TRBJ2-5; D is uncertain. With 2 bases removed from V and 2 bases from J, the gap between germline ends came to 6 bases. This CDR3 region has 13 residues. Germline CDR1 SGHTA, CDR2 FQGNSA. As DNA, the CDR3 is TGTGCCAGCAGCTTATGGGTACAAGAGACCCAGTACTTC. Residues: CASSLWVQETQYF.

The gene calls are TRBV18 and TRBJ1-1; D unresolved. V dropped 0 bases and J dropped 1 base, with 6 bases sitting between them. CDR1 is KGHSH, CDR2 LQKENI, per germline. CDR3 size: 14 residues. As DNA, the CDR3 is TGTGCCAGCTCACCACCCTTGAGGAACACTGAAGCTTTCTTT. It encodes CASSPPLRNTEAFF.

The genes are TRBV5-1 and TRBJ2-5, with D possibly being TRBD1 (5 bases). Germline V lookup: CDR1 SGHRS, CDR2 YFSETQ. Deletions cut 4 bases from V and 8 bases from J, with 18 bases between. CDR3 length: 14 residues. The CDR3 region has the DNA TGCGCCAGCAGCACTACAGGAAAAGGCGATACCCAGTACTTC. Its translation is CASSTTGKGDTQYF.

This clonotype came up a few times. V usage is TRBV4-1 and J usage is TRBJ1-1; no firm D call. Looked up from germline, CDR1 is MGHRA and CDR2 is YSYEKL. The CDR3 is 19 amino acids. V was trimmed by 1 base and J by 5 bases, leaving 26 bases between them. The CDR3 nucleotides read TGCGCCAGCAGCCAAGTTTTGAGGCGGAGGGAGGCAGAAGGAACTGAAGCTTTCTTT. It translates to CASSQVLRRREAEGTEAFF.

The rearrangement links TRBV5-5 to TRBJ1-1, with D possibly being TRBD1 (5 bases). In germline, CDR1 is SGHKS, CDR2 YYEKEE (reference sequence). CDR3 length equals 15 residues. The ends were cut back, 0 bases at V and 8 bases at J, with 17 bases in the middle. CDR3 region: CASSLVGGPGEEAFF. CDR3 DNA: TGTGCCAGCAGCTTGGTTGGGGGACCGGGAGAGGAAGCTTTCTTT.

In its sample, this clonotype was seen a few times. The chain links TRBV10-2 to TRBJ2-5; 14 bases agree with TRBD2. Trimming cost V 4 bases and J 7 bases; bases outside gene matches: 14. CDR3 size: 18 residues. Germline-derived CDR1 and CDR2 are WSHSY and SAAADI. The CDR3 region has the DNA TGCGCCAGCAGTGGTCGACTAGCGGGGGGGCCCGGTAGGGGGACCCAGTACTTC. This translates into CASSGRLAGGPGRGTQYF.

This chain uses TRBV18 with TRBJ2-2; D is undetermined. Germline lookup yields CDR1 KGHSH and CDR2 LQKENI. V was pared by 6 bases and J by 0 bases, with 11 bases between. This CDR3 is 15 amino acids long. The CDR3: CASSSDQSNTGELFF. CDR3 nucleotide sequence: TGTGCCAGCTCTTCGGACCAATCGAACACCGGGGAGCTGTTTTTT.

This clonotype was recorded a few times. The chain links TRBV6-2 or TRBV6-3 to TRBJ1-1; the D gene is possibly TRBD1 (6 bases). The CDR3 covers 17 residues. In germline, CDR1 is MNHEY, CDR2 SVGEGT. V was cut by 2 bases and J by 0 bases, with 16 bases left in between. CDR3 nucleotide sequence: TGTGCCAGCAGTTACAGTGACAGGTTTAATATGAACACTGAAGCTTTCTTT. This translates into CASSYSDRFNMNTEAFF.

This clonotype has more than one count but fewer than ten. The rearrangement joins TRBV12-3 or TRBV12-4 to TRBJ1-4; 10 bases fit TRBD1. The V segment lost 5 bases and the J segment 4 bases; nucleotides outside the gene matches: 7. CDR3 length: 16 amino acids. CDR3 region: CASSRDRGILNEKLFF. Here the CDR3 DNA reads TGTGCCAGCAGTCGGGACAGGGGCATACTTAATGAAAAACTGTTTTTT.

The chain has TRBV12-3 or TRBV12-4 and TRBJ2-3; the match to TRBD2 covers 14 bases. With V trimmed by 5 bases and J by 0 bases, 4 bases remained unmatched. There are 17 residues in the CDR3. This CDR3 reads CASSGLAGGRSTDTQYF. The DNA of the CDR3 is TGTGCCAGCAGTGGACTAGCGGGGGGCCGAAGCACAGATACGCAGTATTTT.

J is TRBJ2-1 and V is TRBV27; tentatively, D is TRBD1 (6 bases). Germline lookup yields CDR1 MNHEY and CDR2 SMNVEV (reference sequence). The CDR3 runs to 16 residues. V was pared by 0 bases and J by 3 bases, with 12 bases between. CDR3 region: CASSLSRQAYYNEQFF. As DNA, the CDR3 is TGTGCCAGCAGTTTATCGAGACAGGCTTACTACAATGAGCAGTTCTTC.

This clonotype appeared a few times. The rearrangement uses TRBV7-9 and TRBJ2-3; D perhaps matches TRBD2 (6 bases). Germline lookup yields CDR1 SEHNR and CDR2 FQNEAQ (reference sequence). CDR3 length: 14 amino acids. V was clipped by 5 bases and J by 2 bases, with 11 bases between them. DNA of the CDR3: TGTGCCAGCAGCGGGACTTTGATCACAGATACGCAGTATTTT. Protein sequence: CASSGTLITDTQYF.

For the CDR3, the DNA is TGCGCCAGCAGTCCACAGGGGGCATGGGAGGCTTTCTTT. The encoded protein is CASSPQGAWEAFF. The V call is TRBV4-1, the J call TRBJ1-1, with 9 bases fitting TRBD1. J was trimmed by 11 bases and V by 6 bases; bases with no gene match: 10. The CDR3 has 13 amino acids. CDR1 MGHRA and CDR2 YSYEKL come from the germline V gene.

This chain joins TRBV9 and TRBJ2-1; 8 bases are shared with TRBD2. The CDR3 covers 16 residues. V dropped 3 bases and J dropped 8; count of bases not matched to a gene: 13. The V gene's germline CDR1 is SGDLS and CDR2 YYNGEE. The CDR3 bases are TGTGCCAGCAGCGGGAAGGCGGGGGGCCCCCCCCATGAGCAGTTCTTC. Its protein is CASSGKAGGPPHEQFF.

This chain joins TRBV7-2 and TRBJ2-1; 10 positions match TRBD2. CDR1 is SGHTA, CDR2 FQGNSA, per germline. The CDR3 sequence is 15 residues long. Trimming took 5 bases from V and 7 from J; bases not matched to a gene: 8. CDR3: CASSPWTSGGNEQFF. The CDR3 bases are TGTGCCAGCAGCCCCTGGACTAGCGGTGGGAATGAGCAGTTCTTC.

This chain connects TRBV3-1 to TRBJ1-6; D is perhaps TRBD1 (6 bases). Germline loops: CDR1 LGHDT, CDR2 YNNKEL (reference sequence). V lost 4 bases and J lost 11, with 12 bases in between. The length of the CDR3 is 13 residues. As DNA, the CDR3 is TGTGCCAGCAGCCGGCCGGCAGGGGCACCCCTCCACTTT. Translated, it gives CASSRPAGAPLHF.

CDR3 sequence (DNA): TGTGCCAGCAGCCAAACCAGCAATCAGCCCCAGCATTTT. It translates to CASSQTSNQPQHF. The chain carries TRBV4-2 and TRBJ1-5; D gene uncertain. Trimming pared 2 bases from V and 1 base from J, leaving 3 bases between. Germline CDR1 is LGHNA and CDR2 is YNFKEQ. The length of the CDR3 is 13 residues.

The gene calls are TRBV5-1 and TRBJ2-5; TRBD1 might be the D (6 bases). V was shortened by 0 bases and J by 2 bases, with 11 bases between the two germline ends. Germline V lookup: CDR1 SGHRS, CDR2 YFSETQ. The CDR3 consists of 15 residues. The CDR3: CASSLDRVRQETQYF. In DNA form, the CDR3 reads TGCGCCAGCAGCTTGGACAGGGTGCGGCAAGAGACCCAGTACTTC. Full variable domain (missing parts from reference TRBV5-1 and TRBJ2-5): KAGVTQTPRYLIKTRGQQVTLSCSPISGHRSVSWYQQTPGQGLQFLFEYFSETQRNKGNFPGRFSGRQFSNSRSEMNVSTLELGDSALYLCASSLDRVRQETQYFGPGTRLLVL.

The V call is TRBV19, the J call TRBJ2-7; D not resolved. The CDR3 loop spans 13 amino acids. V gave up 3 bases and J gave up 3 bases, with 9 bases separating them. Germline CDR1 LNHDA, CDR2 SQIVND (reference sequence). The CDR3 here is CASSMVGYYEQYF. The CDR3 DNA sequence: TGTGCCAGTAGTATGGTGGGGTACTACGAGCAGTACTTC.

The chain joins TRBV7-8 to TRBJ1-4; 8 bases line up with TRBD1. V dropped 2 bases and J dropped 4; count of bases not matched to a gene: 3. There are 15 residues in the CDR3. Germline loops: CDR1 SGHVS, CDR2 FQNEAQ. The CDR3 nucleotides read TGTGCCAGCAGCTTAAGACAGGGGTTTAATGAAAAACTGTTTTTT. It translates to CASSLRQGFNEKLFF.

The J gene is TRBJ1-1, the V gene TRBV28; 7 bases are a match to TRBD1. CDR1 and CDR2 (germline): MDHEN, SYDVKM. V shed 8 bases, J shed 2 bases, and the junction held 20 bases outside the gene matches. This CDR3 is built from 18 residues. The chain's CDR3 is CASRTVQSAGTANTEAFF. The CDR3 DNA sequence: TGTGCCAGCCGGACGGTCCAATCCGCCGGGACAGCAAACACTGAAGCTTTCTTT.

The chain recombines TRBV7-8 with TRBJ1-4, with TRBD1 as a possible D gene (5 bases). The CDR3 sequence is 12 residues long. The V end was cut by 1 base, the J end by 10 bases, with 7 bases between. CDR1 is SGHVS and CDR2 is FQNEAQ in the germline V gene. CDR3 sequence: CASSLGQGKLFF. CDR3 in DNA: TGTGCCAGCAGCTTAGGCCAGGGAAAACTGTTTTTT.

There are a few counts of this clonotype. CDR3 coding DNA: TGCGCCAGCAGCCAAGGGATTAGGACAGGGCGGGAGCAGTACTTC. Its protein product is CASSQGIRTGREQYF. The gene calls are TRBV4-3 and TRBJ2-7; 8 bases align to TRBD1. The J segment lost 7 bases and the V segment lost 1 base, leaving 9 bases of the junction unmatched. Germline lookup yields CDR1 LGHNA and CDR2 YSLEER. This CDR3 has 15 residues.